One sample yielded the 20 T cell receptor beta chains listed below, sequenced in a study of T cells in Graves' hyperthyroidism and ophthalmopathy. Researchers amplified the TCR beta CDR3 regions from RNA transcripts. The HTBI primer set was used in a first-round RT-PCR of the TCR CDR3. TCRdb re-derived calls from the multiplex PCR reads in MiXCR, one entry per CDR3 protein. The table has a few hundred thousand distinct CDR3 sequences, about 14% seen once. The sequencing input was blood. The receptors originated from a woman in her thirties or forties with Graves' hyperthyroidism that later progressed to Graves' ophthalmopathy.

This chain joins TRBV5-1 and TRBJ1-6; TRBD1 agrees at 7 bases. Trimming removed 4 bases from V and 9 bases from J; junction bases left unmatched: 10. CDR3 length equals 15 residues. In germline, CDR1 is SGHRS, CDR2 YFSETQ. CDR3 bases: TGCGCCAGCAGCCCGGCCGTGCAGGGGGGTTCACCCCTCCACTTT. Translating it yields CASSPAVQGGSPLHF. Full variable domain (outside the CDR3, taken from reference TRBV5-1 and TRBJ1-6): KAGVTQTPRYLIKTRGQQVTLSCSPISGHRSVSWYQQTPGQGLQFLFEYFSETQRNKGNFPGRFSGRQFSNSRSEMNVSTLELGDSALYLCASSPAVQGGSPLHFGNGTRLTVT.

This clonotype was observed at least ten times. The rearrangement uses TRBV28 and TRBJ2-1, with 7 nucleotides matching TRBD2. The CDR3 runs to 15 residues. Per the germline V gene, CDR1 is MDHEN and CDR2 is SYDVKM. Trimming at V came to 3 bases and at J to 5 bases, leaving 7 bases not matched to a gene. This chain's CDR3 is CASSFASGVNNEQFF. The DNA for the CDR3 is TGTGCCAGCAGTTTTGCGAGCGGGGTTAACAATGAGCAGTTCTTC.

In its sample, this clonotype was seen a few times. This chain connects TRBV27 to TRBJ2-2, with a tentative D call TRBD1 (6 bases). Germline CDR1 is MNHEY and CDR2 is SMNVEV (reference sequence). The CDR3 is made up of 17 amino acids. V lost 6 bases to trimming and J lost 0 bases, with 17 bases between them. The CDR3 DNA reads TGTGCCAGCAGCCCACTCCCAGGGGTTTCGAACACCGGGGAGCTGTTTTTT. As protein: CASSPLPGVSNTGELFF.

This clonotype has ten or more counts. The gene calls are TRBV18 and TRBJ1-1; possible D gene TRBD1, 6 bases. This CDR3 comprises 13 residues. Germline-derived CDR1 and CDR2 are KGHSH and LQKENI. Trimming cost V 3 bases and J 7 bases, with 12 bases left between them. The CDR3 DNA is TGTGCCAGCTCACCTCAACGAGGGGGTGAAGCTTTCTTT. Translation gives CASSPQRGGEAFF.

This clonotype occurred many times. The genes are TRBV2 and TRBJ2-7; D not resolved. Germline V lookup: CDR1 SNHLY, CDR2 FYNNEI. Trimming removed 3 bases from V and 0 bases from J, with 3 bases in between. The CDR3 consists of 12 residues. In DNA, the CDR3 is TGTGCCAGCAGTGACGGCTCCTACGAGCAGTACTTC. Translation: CASSDGSYEQYF.

Worth noting for this clonotype: One base away lies a much larger clone, so this may be a sequencing read error. J is TRBJ2-3 and V is TRBV28; D perhaps matches TRBD1 (5 bases). Germline loops: CDR1 MDHEN, CDR2 SYDVKM. This CDR3 region has 14 residues. This CDR3 is CARSFTGSADTQYF. The CDR3, as DNA: TGTGCCCGCAGTTTCACAGGATCAGCAGATACGCAGTATTTT.

This clonotype was seen repeatedly, ten times or more. The rearrangement joins TRBV7-3 to TRBJ1-1; D call uncertain. CDR3 length: 15 residues. Germline CDR1 reads SGHTA; CDR2 reads FQGTGA. Trimming left V 5 bases short and J 0 bases short, with 13 bases between. In DNA form, the CDR3 reads TGTGCCAGCAGCCCCTCTGGAGCCATGAACACTGAAGCTTTCTTT. It specifies CASSPSGAMNTEAFF.

This clonotype appeared many times. This chain uses TRBV12-3 or TRBV12-4 with TRBJ1-2; tentative D call: TRBD1 (6 bases). V lost 2 bases to trimming and J lost 1 base, with 11 bases between them. The CDR3 consists of 15 residues. CDR3 in DNA: TGTGCCAGCAGTTTAACAGGGATTGTTAACTATGGCTACACCTTC. This sequence encodes CASSLTGIVNYGYTF.

This clonotype occurred many times. The J gene is TRBJ2-3, the V gene TRBV20-1; D uncertain. The CDR3 consists of 12 residues. The V gene lost 4 bases and the J gene lost 3 bases, with 8 bases spanning the gap. Germline loops: CDR1 DFQATT, CDR2 SNEGSKA (reference sequence). CDR3 sequence reads: CSAMRRTDTQYF. The CDR3 region has the DNA TGCAGTGCTATGCGACGGACAGATACGCAGTATTTT.

This clonotype has a count of ten or more. This chain joins TRBV2 and TRBJ1-5, with 8 nucleotides matching TRBD1. CDR3 size: 16 residues. CDR1 is SNHLY, CDR2 FYNNEI, per germline. V lost 8 bases and J lost 4; bases outside the gene matches: 13. The CDR3 loop reads CASGEVGQAINQPQHF. CDR3 sequence (DNA): TGTGCCAGCGGGGAGGTGGGACAGGCAATAAATCAGCCCCAGCATTTT.

On this clonotype: Just one base apart from a much larger clone, this may be a read error. V is TRBV28 and J is TRBJ1-5; TRBD1 agrees at 9 bases. Germline assignment: CDR1 MDHEN and CDR2 SYDVKM. V shed 8 bases and J 6 bases; nucleotides not matched to a gene: 11. The CDR3 contains 15 residues. The CDR3 sequence: CASVDRGGKRQPQHF. The CDR3 bases are TGTGCCAGCGTTGACAGGGGGGGGAAGCGTCAGCCCCAGCATTTT.

The sample holds one count of this clonotype. A much larger clone sits a single nucleotide away, making a read error possible. The gene calls are TRBV3-1 and TRBJ2-7, with D possibly being TRBD1 (5 bases). The CDR3 covers 13 residues. CDR1 is LGHDT, CDR2 YNNKEL, per germline (reference sequence). V shed 7 bases and J shed 1 base, with 11 bases lying between them. In DNA form, the CDR3 reads TGTGCCAGCACCCAGGGATCTTCCTACGAGCAGTACTTC. Protein sequence: CASTQGSSYEQYF.

This clonotype was seen repeatedly, ten times or more. The chain employs TRBV28 and TRBJ2-7; maybe TRBD1 (6 bases). V was trimmed by 3 bases and J by 2 bases, leaving 20 bases between them. From germline, CDR1 is MDHEN and CDR2 SYDVKM. There are 17 residues in the CDR3. The CDR3 here is CASSLAPLGAATYEQYF. Written as DNA, the CDR3 is TGTGCCAGCAGTTTGGCCCCCTTGGGGGCTGCCACCTACGAGCAGTACTTC.

This clonotype was seen at least ten times. The chain has TRBV6-1 and TRBJ2-2, with 8 positions matching TRBD2. The ends lost 4 bases at V and 5 bases at J; junction bases unmatched: 6. The CDR3 loop spans 15 amino acids. Germline CDR1 and CDR2: MNHNS and SASEGT. The CDR3 here is CASSASGTRTGELFF. CDR3 nucleotides: TGTGCCAGCAGTGCTTCCGGGACTAGAACCGGGGAGCTGTTTTTT.

V and J are TRBV3-1 and TRBJ1-6, with 7 bases that match TRBD1. CDR3 length: 16 residues. J gave up 7 bases and V 0 bases, and 6 bases lay outside the gene matches. Germline CDR1 LGHDT, CDR2 YNNKEL (reference sequence). The CDR3 nucleotides read TGTGCCAGCAGCCAAGAAAGCAGGGGGGCCAATTCACCCCTCCACTTT. Amino acid sequence: CASSQESRGANSPLHF.

Ten or more counts support this clonotype. The chain has TRBV24-1 and TRBJ2-2; TRBD2 agrees at 9 bases. V lost 3 bases and J lost 0; bases outside the gene matches: 1. This CDR3 has 16 amino acids. Germline V gene sequence: CDR1 KGHDR, CDR2 SFDVKD. The CDR3 coding sequence is TGTGCCACCAGTGATAGACTAGCGGCGAACACCGGGGAGCTGTTTTTT. This gives the protein CATSDRLAANTGELFF.

There are many counts of this clonotype. The chain couples TRBV18 to TRBJ2-3, with D possibly TRBD2 on 5 matching bases. In germline, CDR1 is KGHSH, CDR2 LQKENI. The CDR3 is 15 residues long. The germline V and J ends were trimmed by 2 bases and 0 bases, with 9 bases remaining between them. The CDR3: CASSPTGISTDTQYF. CDR3 bases: TGTGCCAGCTCACCAACGGGGATAAGCACAGATACGCAGTATTTT.

In this sample, this clonotype turned up once. The chain has TRBV20-1 and TRBJ2-7; D might be TRBD2 (5 bases). Trimming removed 6 bases at V and 2 bases at J, with 17 bases between. The germline CDR1 and CDR2 sequences are DFQATT and SNEGSKA (reference sequence). The CDR3 is made up of 14 amino acids. The CDR3 sequence is CSAKRTRGTYEQYF. The CDR3 bases are TGCAGTGCGAAGCGGACCCGGGGAACCTACGAGCAGTACTTC.

Ten or more counts support this clonotype. The chain carries TRBV19 and TRBJ1-5; D remains ambiguous. The CDR3 length is 15 residues. The germline V gene has CDR1 LNHDA and CDR2 SQIVND (reference sequence). The ends were cut back, 5 bases at V and 0 bases at J, with 11 bases in the middle. CDR3 sequence reads: CASSPQRYSNQPQHF. For the CDR3, the DNA is TGTGCCAGTAGTCCGCAGCGTTATAGCAATCAGCCCCAGCATTTT.

The chain joins TRBV27 to TRBJ2-5; the match to TRBD2 covers 7 bases. J lost 1 base, V lost 0 bases, and 11 bases had no gene match. This CDR3 contains 18 residues. Per germline, CDR1 MNHEY and CDR2 SMNVEV (reference sequence). CDR3 nucleotides: TGTGCCAGCAGTTTATCGGGTTGGCTAGCGGACCCCCAAGAGACCCAGTACTTC. This sequence encodes CASSLSGWLADPQETQYF.